This T cell receptor (beta chain) was retrieved from a study of cytomegalovirus exposure and HLA in healthy donors. Whole-study results and caveats: Associated with HLA alleles at 0.05 false discovery rate in a later analysis were around 15,000 TCR beta sequences. Specific recognition of CMV antigens was confirmed in vitro for a few chains (all CMV-associated).

The ends were cut back, 0 bases at V and 1 base at J, with 10 bases in the middle. Germline CDR1 is SGDLS and CDR2 is YYNGEE. The CDR3 runs to 15 residues. This clone appeared once. Antigen unknown. Primers included in the PCR were 60 Vbeta and 13 Jbeta primers. Sequencing used immunoSEQ multiplex PCR; TCRdb keeps in-frame clones, though not all of them. The profile shows about 150,000 clones, about three quarters of them singletons. The sequence was collected from a male donor in good health and CMV-seronegative. J is TRBJ1-1 and V is TRBV9; tentatively, D is TRBD1 (6 bases). The specimen sequenced was PBMCs. The CDR3 sequence is CASSVETGRNTEAFF. The CDR3, as DNA: TGTGCCAGCAGCGTAGAAACAGGGCGGAACACTGAAGCTTTCTTT. Looking up the rest from reference TRBV9 and TRBJ1-1 gives the full variable domain: DSGVTQTPKHLITATGQRVTLRCSPRSGDLSVYWYQQSLDQGLQFLIQYYNGEERAKGNILERFSAQQFPDLHSELNLSSLELGDSALYFCASSVETGRNTEAFFGQGTRLTVV.